A single sample gave rise to the 24 T cell receptor beta chains below, sequenced in a study of blood T cell repertoires in COVID-19 (dated by TCRdb to the early 2020s). Libraries were built with the immunoSEQ multiplex PCR assay. The source is immuneACCESS, and TCRdb retained only in-frame sequences with V and J called. Part of the clones is not carried over; for the studies checked, unresolved V genes explain less than half of this, and the remainder is unexplained. This sample comprises fewer than 400,000 clones, more than 75% of them detected only once. Together, the top ten hold about 4.6% of the sample. Source material: PBMCs or T cells enriched from blood (not recorded which). These receptors originate from a man aged 30 to 45 who had recovered from COVID-19.

The genes are TRBV24-1 and TRBJ2-7; a weak D match, TRBD2 (6 bases). The CDR3 spans 15 residues. Germline lookup yields CDR1 KGHDR and CDR2 SFDVKD. The V end lost 3 bases, the J end lost 0 bases, and 11 bases lay between the germline ends. CDR3 sequence: CATSDPRAGSYEQYF. Written as DNA, the CDR3 is TGTGCCACCAGTGATCCCCGAGCGGGCTCCTACGAGCAGTACTTC.

With respect to this clone: One end of the junction varies from germline; a read error may be responsible. This chain joins TRBV6-1 and TRBJ1-2, with D uncertain. Germline V lookup: CDR1 MNHNS, CDR2 SASEGT. The CDR3 totals 14 residues. CDR3 residues: CASSEGIASMRGVF. CDR3 sequence (DNA): TGTGCCAGCAGTGAAGGGATCGCAAGTATGAGAGGAGTGTTC.

The genes are TRBV5-6 and TRBJ2-7, with no clear D. This CDR3 is built from 12 residues. Trimming cost V 5 bases and J 4 bases, with 10 bases left between them. Germline CDR1 and CDR2: SGHDT and YYEEEE. CDR3 sequence (DNA): TGTGCCAGCAGTGAGAGCATGTACGAGCAGTACTTC. Its protein is CASSESMYEQYF.

This chain links TRBV24-1 with TRBJ2-1; D unclear. The germline CDR1 and CDR2 sequences are KGHDR and SFDVKD. The CDR3 consists of 17 residues. Trimming pared 3 bases from V and 9 bases from J, leaving 23 bases between. The CDR3 sequence: CATSDLPGPVGSTEQFF. The CDR3 region has the DNA TGTGCCACCAGTGATCTTCCAGGTCCGGTAGGTAGTACTGAGCAGTTCTTC.

The chain has TRBV11-2 and TRBJ2-7; tentative D call: TRBD1 (5 bases). This CDR3 has 16 residues. In germline, CDR1 is SGHAT, CDR2 FQNNGV. V shed 5 bases and J shed 2 bases, with 19 bases lying between them. CDR3 residues: CASSQLGAKGPYEQYF. The CDR3 DNA reads TGTGCCAGCAGCCAGTTAGGGGCGAAGGGGCCCTACGAGCAGTACTTC.

The gene calls are TRBV6-5 and TRBJ1-1; no clear D gene. Per germline, CDR1 MNHEY and CDR2 SVGAGI. Between the trimmed V and J ends, which lost 0 bases and 1 base, there was a span of 12 bases. The CDR3 is 16 amino acids. For the CDR3, the DNA is TGTGCCAGCAGTTACTCGTACGGGAGACCGAACACTGAAGCTTTCTTT. Protein: CASSYSYGRPNTEAFF.

The chain recombines TRBV15 with TRBJ2-7, with 9 nucleotides matching TRBD1. The CDR3 length is 16 residues. V was clipped by 0 bases and J by 4 bases; unmatched bases: 7. The V gene's germline CDR1 is LNHNV and CDR2 YYDKDF (reference sequence). The DNA for the CDR3 is TGTGCCACCAGCAGAGAACCCTCCGGGACAGGGTACGAGCAGTACTTC. Amino acids: CATSREPSGTGYEQYF. The full variable domain, completed using reference TRBV15 and TRBJ2-7, is DAMVIQNPRYQVTQFGKPVTLSCSQTLNHNVMYWYQQKSSQAPKLLFHYYDKDFNNEADTPDNFQSRRPNTSFCFLDIRSPGLGDTAMYLCATSREPSGTGYEQYFGPGTRLTVT.

This clone was recorded once. The sample holds other DNA sequences that translate to the same CDR3. The chain uses TRBV27 and TRBJ1-2; unclear D gene. The CDR3 contains 12 residues. V dropped 0 bases and J dropped 5 bases, with 4 bases sitting between them. Germline V gene data show CDR1 as MNHEY and CDR2 as SMNVEV (reference sequence). CDR3 coding DNA: TGTGCCAGCAGTTTATCCGGGTATGGCTACACCTTC. Amino acid sequence: CASSLSGYGYTF.

The V call is TRBV30, the J call TRBJ1-3; D unclear. This CDR3 contains 14 residues. Per the germline V gene, CDR1 is GTSNPN and CDR2 is SVGIG (reference sequence). Deletions cut 7 bases from V and 0 bases from J, with 13 bases between. The DNA of the CDR3 is TGTGCCTCGGGCGCGGGGAACTCTGGAAACACCATATATTTT. Its translation is CASGAGNSGNTIYF.

This chain connects TRBV5-1 to TRBJ2-5; TRBD2 matches 11 bases. CDR1 and CDR2 (germline): SGHRS, YFSETQ. The CDR3 is made up of 15 amino acids. Trimming at V came to 6 bases and at J to 4 bases, leaving 8 bases not matched to a gene. CDR3 nucleotide sequence: TGCGCCAGCAAGAATAGCGGGGGGGCCGTAGAGACCCAGTACTTC. Translating gives CASKNSGGAVETQYF.

The genes are TRBV15 and TRBJ2-2; 7 positions match TRBD1. This CDR3 is built from 15 residues. Germline assignment: CDR1 LNHNV and CDR2 YYDKDF (reference sequence). Trimming took 4 bases from V and 4 from J; bases not matched to a gene: 6. The CDR3: CATSTGTVPTGELFF. CDR3 coding DNA: TGTGCCACCAGCACGGGGACAGTCCCCACCGGGGAGCTGTTTTTT.

The chain joins TRBV30 to TRBJ1-2, with D perhaps matching TRBD1 (5 bases). Trimming cost V 8 bases and J 2 bases, with 9 bases left between them. The CDR3 totals 11 residues. The V gene's germline CDR1 is GTSNPN and CDR2 SVGIG (reference sequence). In DNA form, the CDR3 reads TGTGCCGGGGCAGAGAACTATGGCTACACCTTC. This encodes CAGAENYGYTF.

This chain connects TRBV5-1 to TRBJ1-4; 7 bases line up with TRBD1. The CDR3 covers 14 residues. The V and J ends lost 8 bases and 8 bases, in that order; junction bases with no gene match: 12. CDR1 is SGHRS, CDR2 YFSETQ, per germline. The chain's CDR3 is CASSRGGAEEKLFF. CDR3 DNA: TGCGCCAGTTCCCGAGGGGGCGCGGAGGAAAAACTGTTTTTT.

The chain employs TRBV5-1 and TRBJ2-4, with 8 bases matching TRBD2. The V gene's germline CDR1 is SGHRS and CDR2 YFSETQ. V shed 0 bases, J shed 1 base, and the junction held 3 bases outside the gene matches. CDR3 length equals 16 residues. The CDR3 DNA follows: TGCGCCAGCAGCTTGGACGGGGGGGATGCCAAAAACATTCAGTACTTC. It specifies CASSLDGGDAKNIQYF.

The table lists this clone with a few counts. The CDR3 protein is CASSFSGGQQLNTEAFF. The DNA of the CDR3 is TGTGCCAGCAGTTTTTCAGGTGGACAGCAGCTCAACACTGAAGCTTTCTTT. The chain couples TRBV28 to TRBJ1-1; D is perhaps TRBD1 (6 bases). CDR1 MDHEN and CDR2 SYDVKM come from the germline V gene. There are 17 residues in the CDR3. The germline V and J ends were trimmed by 3 bases and 2 bases, with 19 bases remaining between them. Filled out from reference TRBV28 and TRBJ1-1, the complete variable domain reads DVKVTQSSRYLVKRTGEKVFLECVQDMDHENMFWYRQDPGLGLRLIYFSYDVKMKEKGDIPEGYSVSREKKERFSLILESASTNQTSMYLCASSFSGGQQLNTEAFFGQGTRLTVV.

This rearrangement joins TRBV30 to TRBJ1-2; D is perhaps TRBD1 (5 bases). V lost 1 base and J lost 1, with 10 bases in between. CDR1 is GTSNPN, CDR2 SVGIG, per germline (reference sequence). The CDR3 covers 14 residues. CDR3 coding DNA: TGTGCCTGGAGTGGGGGCGTTAATAACTATGGCTACACCTTC. This gives the protein CAWSGGVNNYGYTF.

In nucleotides, the CDR3 is TGTGCCTGGAGTGTAACCGGCTCCTACGAGCAGTACTTC. Translation gives CAWSVTGSYEQYF. V and J are TRBV30 and TRBJ2-7; the D is unclear. The V end was cut by 0 bases, the J end by 0 bases, with 6 bases between. Germline V gene data show CDR1 as GTSNPN and CDR2 as SVGIG (reference sequence). There are 13 residues in the CDR3.

This chain joins TRBV9 and TRBJ2-3; a possible D gene is TRBD2 (5 bases). Germline loops: CDR1 SGDLS, CDR2 YYNGEE. The CDR3 has 14 amino acids. The V gene lost 3 bases and the J gene lost 5 bases, with 13 bases spanning the gap. CDR3 coding DNA: TGTGCCAGCAGCGAGGCTAGCTGGGAAGATACGCAGTATTTT. Protein sequence: CASSEASWEDTQYF.

The chain uses TRBV5-1 and TRBJ2-1; TRBD2 matches 9 bases. Germline CDR1 reads SGHRS; CDR2 reads YFSETQ. The CDR3 contains 17 residues. V was pared by 1 base and J by 8 bases, with 13 bases of the junction left unmatched. The CDR3 DNA is TGCGCCAGCAGCTTGTTGGTAGCGGGAGCATCCGGCCATGAGCAGTTCTTC. It yields the protein CASSLLVAGASGHEQFF.

The chain links TRBV2 to TRBJ1-3, with a weak D call TRBD1 (6 bases). The V gene lost 9 bases and the J gene lost 0 bases, with 12 bases spanning the gap. The germline CDR1 and CDR2 sequences are SNHLY and FYNNEI. The CDR3 sequence is 14 residues long. CDR3 in amino acids: CASKQGVSGNTIYF. In DNA, the CDR3 is TGTGCCAGTAAACAGGGAGTCTCTGGAAACACCATATATTTT.

This chain links TRBV5-6 with TRBJ1-2; TRBD1 aligns across 8 bases. This CDR3 region has 15 residues. Germline V gives CDR1 SGHDT, CDR2 YYEEEE. The ends lost 1 base at V and 4 bases at J; junction bases unmatched: 6. CDR3 DNA sequence: TGTGCCAGCAGCTTGCCGGCAGGGGGCAGCTATGGCTACACCTTC. Protein product: CASSLPAGGSYGYTF.

The V call is TRBV19, the J call TRBJ1-4; D gene uncertain. Trimming took 5 bases from V and 0 from J, leaving 10 bases between them. The CDR3 loop spans 15 amino acids. The germline V gene has CDR1 LNHDA and CDR2 SQIVND (reference sequence). CDR3 in amino acids: CASSYKGATNEKLFF. In nucleotides, the CDR3 is TGTGCCAGTAGTTACAAGGGAGCAACTAATGAAAAACTGTTTTTT.

In this sample, this clone turned up a few times. This chain links TRBV6-5 with TRBJ1-4; D gene uncertain. Germline CDR1 reads MNHEY; CDR2 reads SVGAGI. Trimming stripped 7 bases from V and 6 bases from J, with 15 bases between. This CDR3 region has 14 residues. The CDR3 here is CASTQTGEDEKLFF. CDR3 DNA sequence: TGTGCCAGCACCCAAACCGGGGAGGATGAAAAACTGTTTTTT.

This rearrangement joins TRBV29-1 to TRBJ1-1, with TRBD1 identical over 10 bases. Germline CDR1 is SQVTM and CDR2 is ANQGSEA. V trimming: 6 bases; J trimming: 6 bases; junction bases outside the gene matches: 7. The CDR3 extends over 13 amino acids. The CDR3 DNA reads as TGCAGCGTCGACAGGGGGCAGAGCTCTGAAGCTTTCTTT. It translates to CSVDRGQSSEAFF.